This T cell receptor (beta chain) was recorded in a study of T cell responses to AZD1222 COVID-19 vaccine. General study findings and limits: Two AZD1222 doses significantly raised spike-specific TCR breadth and depth over controls.

As to this clone: Its antigen is as yet unknown.

The repertoire was sequenced with immunoSEQ multiplex PCR; TCRdb's copy has only in-frame clones and lacks some. The table includes 55,000 to 85,000 clones, around 84% detected once. Trimming pared 0 bases from V and 8 bases from J, leaving 8 bases between. The germline CDR1 and CDR2 sequences are MRHNA and SNTAGT. This CDR3 comprises 13 residues. This sequence was found in an adult in good health. The material sequenced was peripheral blood, taken on day 0 of AZD1222 vaccination. V gene TRBV6-4 combines with J gene TRBJ2-1; the D is unclear. This chain's CDR3 is CASSDSEVHEQFF. The CDR3 DNA sequence: TGTGCCAGCAGTGACTCGGAAGTTCATGAGCAGTTCTTC.